The rows below give T cell receptor beta chains drawn from one sample of a study of T cell repertoires in cytomegalovirus infection. TCRdb re-derived calls from the reads in MiXCR, one entry per CDR3 protein. The repertoire holds 300,000 to 450,000 distinct CDR3 sequences, 15% to 20% seen once, with 8.7% in the top ten. The specimen sequenced was PBMCs. These receptors were taken from a human donor in good health (CMV status not recorded). Some clones in this sample may be carry-over from other donors' samples. CDR3s leave out the opening cysteine and the closing phenylalanine or tryptophan. Clone size appears in some rows only: once, few, many, or a class for an expanded clone.

>TRBJ2-7|once|TRBV20-1
SASLLADVYELY
>TRBJ2-5|NA|TRBV7-2
ASRGGGVLRTQY
>TRBJ2-3|NA|TRBV9
ASSPVGDTQY
>TRBJ2-3|NA|TRBV7-6
ASSPWAHTDTQY
>TRBJ2-3|many|TRBV5-4
ASSTGLAGADTQY
>TRBJ2-5|NA|TRBV5-1
ASSLGRGGGQETQY
>TRBJ2-5|few|TRBV28
ASSSLDSHTQETQY
>TRBJ1-1|many|TRBV18
ASSPGQGNTEAF
>TRBJ2-3|NA|TRBV20-1
SASPSRQGTDTQY
>TRBJ2-3|many|TRBV7-8
ASSIRTSGGARADTQY
>TRBJ1-1|NA|TRBV2
ASSEARDTLNTEAF
>TRBJ1-5|NA|TRBV19
ASTPRAKGFQPQH
>TRBJ1-5|NA|TRBV11-2
ASSLDSGGGKQPQH
>TRBJ2-3|many|TRBV28
ASSLKIGTGRAQY
>TRBJ2-5|many|TRBV25-1
ASSASTWTSGRSETQY
>TRBJ2-7|NA|TRBV6-2/TRBV6-3
ASSWDYEQY
>TRBJ2-3|NA|TRBV9
ASSVVGGHEDTQY
>TRBJ2-2|NA|TRBV7-2
ASSVSGGWVTGELF
>TRBJ2-5|NA|TRBV7-8
ASSATGAETQY
>TRBJ2-3|NA|TRBV11-2
ASSFRAGGVTDTQY